The source of this T cell receptor beta chain is a study of CD4+ T cells in melanoma. Study-wide findings and caveats: CD8+ T cell, macrophage and B cell function reportedly correlated with neoantigen-specific CD4+ T cells. Neoantigen-specific CD4+ T cells in melanoma reportedly had diverse differentiation states.

This clone was counted only a few times. Its target is not known. Sequencing was performed with immunoSEQ multiplex PCR; in TCRdb, only in-frame clones are kept and a portion is missing. The table lists 7,500 to 10,000 clones, 73% of them singletons. V gave up 1 base and J gave up 7 bases, with 5 bases separating them. CDR3 length: 12 residues. This sequence originates from a human donor with melanoma. The source material was cells from a culture (not recorded whether cultured in vitro). The gene calls are TRBV12-3 or TRBV12-4 and TRBJ1-5; D gene uncertain. The CDR3 bases are TGTGCCAGCAGTTTAGGGGTCCAGCCCCAGCATTTT. This sequence encodes CASSLGVQPQHF.